The rows below give T cell receptor beta chains drawn from one sample of a study of T-cell memory formation after mild COVID-19. Each CDR3 protein is one row after TCRdb ran MiXCR on the 5' RACE reads. The table records about 350,000 distinct CDR3 sequences, 20% to 25% of them present only once. Source material: PBMCs or a T cell subset sorted from them (not recorded which). Receptors were obtained from a young man who had mild COVID-19 (a few samples of this study predate the infection). Cell type and time point are not known. The CDR3 runs from the conserved cysteine through the conserved F or W. A D gene is named only where the DNA matches it firmly. Only part of the rows carry a size: once, few, many, or a class if the clone is expanded.

>-|-|TRBV28|TRBJ2-2
CASSPVTGNRGELFF
TGTGCCAGCAGTCCCGTTACAGGGAACAGAGGGGAGCTGTTTTTT
>-|-|TRBV11-2|TRBJ2-6
CASSSAAGANVLTF
TGTGCCAGCAGCTCAGCCGCTGGGGCCAACGTCCTGACTTTC
>-|few|TRBV5-1|TRBJ1-4
CASSLEGARGEKLFF
TGCGCCAGCAGCTTGGAAGGGGCCCGTGGGGAAAAACTGTTTTTT
>TRBD1|-|TRBV2|TRBJ2-3
CASRDRADTQYF
TGTGCCAGCAGGGACAGGGCCGATACGCAGTATTTT
>-|-|TRBV14|TRBJ2-1
CASSQDGGSTYNEQFF
TGTGCCAGCAGCCAAGATGGGGGTAGCACCTACAATGAGCAGTTCTTC
>-|few|TRBV20-1|TRBJ1-2
CSAAQNYGYTF
TGCAGTGCTGCCCAAAACTATGGCTACACCTTC
>-|-|TRBV7-6|TRBJ2-7
CASSLDVANYEQYF
TGTGCCAGCAGCTTAGATGTAGCGAACTACGAGCAGTACTTC
>TRBD1|few|TRBV4-3|TRBJ2-6
CASSQYRQGDGSGANVLTF
TGCGCCAGCAGCCAGTACAGACAGGGGGACGGTTCTGGGGCCAACGTCCTGACTTTC
>TRBD2|few|TRBV7-2|TRBJ2-3
CASSPRTSADTQYF
TGTGCCAGCAGCCCGCGGACTAGCGCAGATACGCAGTATTTT
>-|few|TRBV18|TRBJ2-4
CASSPTWVQDSKNIQYF
TGTGCCAGCTCACCCACGTGGGTGCAAGATTCCAAAAACATTCAGTACTTC
>-|few|TRBV7-9|TRBJ1-1
CASSGDKGNTEAFF
TGTGCCAGCAGCGGGGACAAGGGGAACACTGAAGCTTTCTTT
>-|-|TRBV7-6|TRBJ1-6
CASSPSVTAGWRSPLHF
TGTGCCAGCAGCCCATCGGTGACAGCCGGCTGGAGATCACCCCTCCACTTT
>-|few|TRBV7-9|TRBJ1-1
CASSADRTGYTEAFF
TGTGCCAGCAGCGCCGACAGGACCGGCTATACTGAAGCTTTCTTT
>-|-|TRBV5-1|TRBJ2-2
CASSLVGGTVELFF
TGCGCCAGCAGCTTGGTGGGCGGCACCGTGGAGCTGTTTTTT
>TRBD1|few|TRBV6-4|TRBJ2-2
CASKVTGRANTGELFF
TGTGCCAGCAAAGTGACAGGGCGCGCGAACACCGGGGAGCTGTTTTTT
>-|-|TRBV2|TRBJ1-1
CASKQGSGNTEAFF
TGTGCCAGCAAGCAGGGATCCGGGAACACTGAAGCTTTCTTT
>-|few|TRBV20-1|TRBJ1-1
CSARDRMGATEAFF
TGCAGTGCTAGAGATCGGATGGGGGCCACTGAAGCTTTCTTT
>-|few|TRBV7-9|TRBJ2-1
CASSPGLPYNEQFF
TGTGCCAGCAGCCCGGGACTTCCCTACAATGAGCAGTTCTTC
>-|-|TRBV4-1|TRBJ1-4
CASSQVWGGGEKLFF
TGCGCCAGCAGCCAAGTCTGGGGGGGCGGTGAAAAACTGTTTTTT
>TRBD1|many|TRBV28|TRBJ2-7
CASSFPGGFHYEQYF
TGTGCCAGCAGTTTCCCAGGGGGTTTCCACTACGAGCAGTACTTC
>-|few|TRBV7-2|TRBJ1-2
CASSPQPGGALGYTF
TGTGCCAGCAGCCCGCAACCTGGGGGGGCGCTCGGCTACACCTTC
>-|-|TRBV18|TRBJ1-2
CASSSDRGNYYGYTF
TGTGCCAGCTCATCCGACCGGGGAAATTACTATGGCTACACCTTC
>-|many|TRBV5-1|TRBJ2-1
CASSLDSRRHNEQFF
TGCGCCAGCAGCTTGGACTCCCGAAGACACAATGAGCAGTTCTTC
>-|-|TRBV6-2/TRBV6-3|TRBJ1-2
CASTALGEGTYGYTF
TGTGCCAGCACCGCCTTGGGAGAGGGAACCTATGGCTACACCTTC
>-|-|TRBV30|TRBJ2-7
CAAESDNSYEQYF
TGTGCGGCGGAGTCGGACAACTCCTACGAGCAGTACTTC
>-|few|TRBV4-1|TRBJ1-1
CASSQGELIFRRKNTEAFF
TGCGCCAGCAGCCAAGGGGAGCTGATCTTCAGGAGAAAGAACACTGAAGCTTTCTTT
>-|few|TRBV5-6|TRBJ2-1
CASSLRGAANEQFF
TGTGCCAGCAGCTTGCGGGGGGCGGCGAATGAGCAGTTCTTC
>-|many|TRBV7-4|TRBJ1-5
CASSHDQPQHF
TGTGCCAGCAGCCACGATCAGCCCCAGCATTTT
>TRBD1|-|TRBV6-2/TRBV6-3|TRBJ1-1
CASSYSATGGTEAFF
TGTGCCAGCAGTTACTCGGCTACAGGGGGCACTGAAGCTTTCTTT
>-|few|TRBV7-2|TRBJ1-2
CASSRDLEYGYTF
TGTGCCAGCAGCCGGGACCTCGAGTATGGCTACACCTTC
>-|-|TRBV9|TRBJ1-6
CASSPPGRGNSPLHF
TGTGCCAGCAGCCCCCCGGGTCGAGGTAATTCACCCCTCCACTTT
>-|-|TRBV29-1|TRBJ2-7
CSVARKMDYEQYF
TGCAGCGTTGCCAGGAAGATGGATTACGAGCAGTACTTC
>TRBD1|few|TRBV5-6|TRBJ2-7
CASRWTGTYEQYF
TGTGCCAGCAGATGGACAGGGACCTACGAGCAGTACTTC
>-|-|TRBV10-3|TRBJ2-1
CAIGGGGQALFGHFF
TGTGCCATCGGGGGAGGAGGACAGGCCCTTTTCGGGCACTTCTTC
>-|-|TRBV20-1|TRBJ2-7
CSAWGAGYEQYF
TGCAGTGCTTGGGGGGCTGGCTACGAGCAGTACTTC
>-|-|TRBV18|TRBJ1-4
CASSPLGLGEKLFF
TGTGCCAGCTCACCATTGGGGTTGGGTGAAAAACTGTTTTTT
>-|-|TRBV15|TRBJ2-1
CATTGNPGVNEQFF
TGTGCCACCACGGGAAACCCGGGCGTGAATGAGCAGTTCTTC
>TRBD2|few|TRBV6-2/TRBV6-3|TRBJ2-5
CASSYYGTSGSTFEETQYF
TGTGCCAGCAGTTACTATGGGACTAGCGGGAGCACCTTTGAAGAGACCCAGTACTTC
>-|-|TRBV2|TRBJ2-6
CASSRRGRGANVLTF
TGTGCCAGCAGCAGACGGGGGAGAGGGGCCAACGTCCTGACTTTC
>-|few|TRBV7-3|TRBJ2-5
CASSLTVGGVLETQYF
TGTGCCAGCAGCTTAACAGTGGGGGGAGTTCTAGAGACCCAGTACTTC
>TRBD2|few|TRBV5-5|TRBJ2-7
CASSYWGGSYEQYF
TGTGCCAGCAGCTACTGGGGGGGATCCTACGAGCAGTACTTC
>TRBD1|-|TRBV5-1|TRBJ2-3
CASSIYRDRESTDTQYF
TGCGCCAGCAGCATTTACCGGGACAGGGAGTCGACAGATACGCAGTATTTT
>TRBD1|-|TRBV5-6|TRBJ2-2
CASSLDRGTYTGELFF
TGTGCCAGCAGCTTGGACAGGGGGACCTACACCGGGGAGCTGTTTTTT
>-|-|TRBV14|TRBJ2-1
CASSRGTVGVRNEQFF
TGTGCCAGCAGCCGAGGGACGGTGGGAGTGCGCAATGAGCAGTTCTTC
>-|-|TRBV7-9|TRBJ1-1
CASSWSLNTEAFF
TGTGCCAGCAGCTGGTCCCTGAACACTGAAGCTTTCTTT
>-|few|TRBV28|TRBJ1-6
CASSFGRKGSPLHF
TGTGCCAGCAGTTTCGGGCGAAAAGGTTCACCCCTCCACTTT
>TRBD1|few|TRBV6-6|TRBJ2-3
CASRPGQGHTDTQYF
TGTGCCAGCAGGCCGGGACAGGGCCACACAGATACGCAGTATTTT
>-|once|TRBV6-5|TRBJ2-1
CASSYSRLANEQFF
TGTGCCAGCAGTTACTCGAGACTCGCCAATGAGCAGTTCTTC
>TRBD1|few|TRBV18|TRBJ2-3
CASSTRQGARDTQYF
TGTGCCAGCTCAACACGACAGGGGGCACGGGATACGCAGTATTTT
>-|-|TRBV11-2|TRBJ1-2
CASTSGAGPLYGYTF
TGTGCCAGCACCTCGGGGGCAGGGCCCCTCTATGGCTACACCTTC
>-|few|TRBV20-1|TRBJ2-1
CSARALEGSYNEQFF
TGCAGTGCTAGAGCCCTCGAGGGTTCCTACAATGAGCAGTTCTTC
>-|-|TRBV3-1|TRBJ2-5
CASSQQTGETQYF
TGTGCCAGCAGCCAACAAACAGGGGAGACCCAGTACTTC
>-|many|TRBV6-2/TRBV6-3|TRBJ1-5
CASSYGDPHQPQHF
TGTGCCAGCAGTTACGGAGACCCCCATCAGCCCCAGCATTTT
>TRBD1|few|TRBV6-2/TRBV6-3|TRBJ1-1
CASSSSPTGSVAFF
TGTGCCAGCAGTTCAAGCCCGACAGGGTCGGTGGCTTTCTTT
>-|-|TRBV4-3|TRBJ2-5
CASSQEGWETQYF
TGCGCCAGCAGCCAAGAGGGGTGGGAGACCCAGTACTTC
>TRBD2|-|TRBV28|TRBJ2-5
CASSPLAGGSETQYF
TGTGCCAGCAGTCCGCTAGCGGGGGGTTCGGAGACCCAGTACTTC
>-|-|TRBV10-3|TRBJ2-1
CALQPGASPNNEQFF
TGTGCCCTACAACCGGGGGCATCTCCTAACAATGAGCAGTTCTTC
>TRBD1|few|TRBV18|TRBJ1-4
CASSPTGRTSNEKLFF
TGTGCCAGCTCACCGACAGGGCGAACCTCTAATGAAAAACTGTTTTTT
>-|-|TRBV7-2|TRBJ2-2
CASSFAGTNTGELFF
TGTGCCAGCAGCTTCGCGGGGACGAACACCGGGGAGCTGTTTTTT
>-|few|TRBV5-1|TRBJ1-6
CASSLRSGDNSPLHF
TGCGCCAGCAGCTTGCGGTCAGGCGATAATTCACCCCTCCACTTT